This T cell receptor beta chain was captured in a study of blood T cell repertoires in COVID-19. Whole-study context: The origin of the acute and convalescent COVID-19 samples was the United States, Italy and Spain.

Germline CDR1 reads LGHDT; CDR2 reads YNNKEL (reference sequence). The V end was cut by 0 bases, the J end by 7 bases, with 19 bases between. This CDR3 has 16 amino acids. Authors' methods: Reference gene primer amplification yielded estimated nucleated cell counts. Here immunoSEQ multiplex PCR was the method, and the copy in TCRdb shows in-frame clones only, minus some. V and J calls and clone size are copied from that table; D and trimming were computed from the DNA. The sample yields 170,000 or so clones, around three quarters seen once. The table lists this clone with a few counts. The clonotype comes from a man in his 70s with active or convalescent COVID-19. The sample taken for sequencing was peripheral blood. The J gene is TRBJ2-7, the V gene TRBV3-1 (or the pseudogene TRBV3-2); a weak D match, TRBD2 (5 bases). The CDR3 loop reads CASSQDPLLAGREQYF. DNA for the CDR3: TGTGCCAGCAGCCAAGACCCCCTTCTAGCAGGTAGGGAGCAGTACTTC.